The 27 T cell receptor beta chains listed next were all sequenced from one sample in a study of blood T cell repertoires in COVID-19. The protocol was immunoSEQ multiplex PCR, while the TCRdb copy is restricted to in-frame clones and leaves out a portion. This sample has approximately 240,000 clones, with about 85% found just once. Sequences were obtained from peripheral blood. These receptors all stem from a woman aged 18-29 years who had recovered from COVID-19.

The chain combines TRBV5-1 with TRBJ2-7; D possibly corresponds to TRBD1 (5 bases). The germline V gene has CDR1 SGHRS and CDR2 YFSETQ. This CDR3 is 13 amino acids long. The V and J ends lost 0 bases and 4 bases respectively, with 8 bases between them. The CDR3 sequence: CASSLVREYEQYF. The DNA for the CDR3 is TGCGCCAGCAGCTTGGTCAGGGAATACGAGCAGTACTTC. Full variable domain (missing parts from reference TRBV5-1 and TRBJ2-7): KAGVTQTPRYLIKTRGQQVTLSCSPISGHRSVSWYQQTPGQGLQFLFEYFSETQRNKGNFPGRFSGRQFSNSRSEMNVSTLELGDSALYLCASSLVREYEQYFGPGTRLTVT.

The chain recombines TRBV7-2 with TRBJ1-5, with D unresolved. The CDR3 is 14 amino acids. V lost 1 base and J 3 bases, leaving 7 bases between the germline ends. Germline V gene sequence: CDR1 SGHTA, CDR2 FQGNSA. DNA of the CDR3: TGTGCCAGCAGCTTAGGCTATAACAATCAGCCCCAGCATTTT. This sequence encodes CASSLGYNNQPQHF.

The V call is TRBV30, the J call TRBJ2-7; 9 bases line up with TRBD1. From germline, CDR1 is GTSNPN and CDR2 SVGIG (reference sequence). V gave up 2 bases and J gave up 4 bases; unmatched junction bases: 6. CDR3 length: 14 amino acids. CDR3 in amino acids: CAWSPGTGIYEQYF. The CDR3 DNA is TGTGCCTGGAGTCCCGGGACAGGGATTTACGAGCAGTACTTC.

V and J are TRBV5-6 and TRBJ2-7; D remains ambiguous. Per germline, CDR1 SGHDT and CDR2 YYEEEE. The ends were cut back, 6 bases at V and 2 bases at J, with 15 bases in the middle. This CDR3 has 14 amino acids. The CDR3 DNA reads as TGTGCCAGCACGGAACCTCGGGTTCCCTACGAGCAGTACTTC. It is translated as CASTEPRVPYEQYF.

This chain connects TRBV20-1 to TRBJ2-3; weak D call: TRBD2 (6 bases). Trimming cost V 3 bases and J 2 bases, with 15 bases left between them. The CDR3 has 15 amino acids. CDR1 is DFQATT and CDR2 is SNEGSKA in the germline V gene (reference sequence). CDR3 DNA: TGCAGTGCTAGTTCCTATAGCGGATACACAGATACGCAGTATTTT. This gives the protein CSASSYSGYTDTQYF.

The chain combines TRBV9 with TRBJ2-3, with D perhaps matching TRBD2 (5 bases). With 1 base removed from V and 6 bases from J, the gap between germline ends came to 12 bases. The CDR3 consists of 14 residues. Germline V gene sequence: CDR1 SGDLS, CDR2 YYNGEE. For the CDR3, the DNA is TGTGCCAGCAGCGTAATTTCGGGGTGGGATACGCAGTATTTT. Residues: CASSVISGWDTQYF. The variable domain in full, with the rest retrieved from reference TRBV9 and TRBJ2-3, is DSGVTQTPKHLITATGQRVTLRCSPRSGDLSVYWYQQSLDQGLQFLIQYYNGEERAKGNILERFSAQQFPDLHSELNLSSLELGDSALYFCASSVISGWDTQYFGPGTRLTVL.

For the CDR3, the DNA is TGTGCCAGCAGGGGGACAGGCGCTAATGAAAAACTGTTTTTT. Translation gives CASRGTGANEKLFF. This chain uses TRBV2 with TRBJ1-4; 8 bases agree with TRBD1. Trimming cost V 6 bases and J 3 bases; bases outside gene matches: 3. This CDR3 has 14 residues. In germline, CDR1 is SNHLY, CDR2 FYNNEI.

This rearrangement joins TRBV5-4 to TRBJ2-2, with TRBD1 as a possible D gene (6 bases). From germline, CDR1 is SGHNT and CDR2 YYREEE (reference sequence). Deletions cut 7 bases from V and 0 bases from J, with 16 bases between. The length of the CDR3 is 16 residues. The CDR3 region is CASGPGAIANTGELFF. CDR3 DNA: TGTGCCAGCGGGCCAGGGGCGATAGCGAACACCGGGGAGCTGTTTTTT.

The CDR3 nucleotides are TGTGCCAGCAGCTCAGAATTCCGCTACGAGCAGTACTTC. This sequence encodes CASSSEFRYEQYF. V gene TRBV7-2 combines with J gene TRBJ2-7; D unclear. This CDR3 comprises 13 residues. The germline V gene has CDR1 SGHTA and CDR2 FQGNSA. Deletions cut 4 bases from V and 3 bases from J, with 10 bases between. Full variable domain (rest looked up from reference TRBV7-2 and TRBJ2-7): GAGVSQSPSNKVTEKGKDVELRCDPISGHTALYWYRQSLGQGLEFLIYFQGNSAPDKSGLPSDRFSAERTGGSVSTLTIQRTQQEDSAVYLCASSSEFRYEQYFGPGTRLTVT.

The V and J genes are TRBV29-1 and TRBJ2-1; 8 bases line up with TRBD2. This CDR3 is 19 amino acids long. Germline lookup yields CDR1 SQVTM and CDR2 ANQGSEA. The ends lost 3 bases at V and 5 bases at J; junction bases unmatched: 21. The CDR3 is CSVERVFWVWREEDNEQFF. CDR3 sequence (DNA): TGCAGCGTTGAGCGCGTTTTTTGGGTGTGGCGGGAGGAAGACAATGAGCAGTTCTTC.

The genes are TRBV5-8 and TRBJ1-2; D is perhaps TRBD1 (6 bases). CDR1 is SGHTS and CDR2 is YDEGEE in the germline V gene. This CDR3 is built from 14 residues. The ends were cut back, 3 bases at V and 4 bases at J, with 13 bases in the middle. This CDR3 is CASSSRTAIYGYTF. The CDR3 DNA sequence: TGTGCCAGCAGCTCTCGGACAGCTATCTATGGCTACACCTTC.

This clone was found a few times. The rearrangement joins TRBV11-3 to TRBJ2-1; 8 bases agree with TRBD2. CDR1 and CDR2 (germline): SGHNT, YENEEA. Losses at the gene ends were 0 bases for V and 5 bases for J; bases not matched to a gene: 3. The CDR3 runs 15 residues. CDR3 amino acids: CASSLEVAGNNEQFF. The CDR3 DNA reads as TGTGCCAGCAGCTTAGAGGTAGCGGGAAACAATGAGCAGTTCTTC.

The rearrangement links TRBV15 to TRBJ1-2; 7 bases agree with TRBD1. V lost 4 bases and J lost 5; bases outside the gene matches: 7. Per germline, CDR1 LNHNV and CDR2 YYDKDF (reference sequence). CDR3 length equals 14 residues. Here the CDR3 DNA reads TGTGCCACCAGCAAAAGGGACAGCACTTATGGCTACACCTTC. Encoded protein: CATSKRDSTYGYTF.

This clone was observed a single time. The rearrangement joins TRBV4-1 to TRBJ1-5, with D uncertain. This CDR3 has 12 amino acids. Trimming shortened V by 0 bases and J by 12 bases, and 9 bases separated the two germline ends. In germline, CDR1 is MGHRA, CDR2 YSYEKL. This CDR3 is CASSQDLIFQHF. The CDR3 DNA sequence: TGCGCCAGCAGCCAAGATTTAATATTCCAGCATTTT.

V and J are TRBV7-9 and TRBJ2-3, with 11 positions matching TRBD1. V dropped 6 bases and J dropped 1; count of bases not matched to a gene: 12. The CDR3 consists of 18 residues. Germline values: CDR1 SEHNR, CDR2 FQNEAQ (reference sequence). CDR3 DNA sequence: TGTGCCAGCAGACTTCCGGGACAGGGGGACCGTCGCACAGATACGCAGTATTTT. Translated, it gives CASRLPGQGDRRTDTQYF.

The rearrangement links TRBV7-2 to TRBJ2-3; D gene unclear. CDR3 length equals 14 residues. CDR1 SGHTA and CDR2 FQGNSA come from the germline V gene. V lost 2 bases to trimming and J lost 9 bases, with 15 bases between them. CDR3 region: CASSLIRKEWTQYF. Written as DNA, the CDR3 is TGTGCCAGCAGCTTAATTCGGAAGGAGTGGACGCAGTATTTT.

This CDR3 reads CASSYSGQNNQPQHF. The CDR3 nucleotides read TGTGCCAGCAGTTACTCAGGACAGAATAATCAGCCCCAGCATTTT. This chain joins TRBV6-5 and TRBJ1-5, with D possibly matching TRBD1 (6 bases). V was shortened by 0 bases and J by 4 bases, with 10 bases between the two germline ends. The CDR3 consists of 15 residues. Germline V gene data show CDR1 as MNHEY and CDR2 as SVGAGI.

The chain links TRBV9 to TRBJ1-6, with a weak D call TRBD1 (6 bases). V gave up 0 bases and J gave up 8 bases, with 9 bases separating them. CDR1 SGDLS and CDR2 YYNGEE come from the germline V gene. This CDR3 region has 14 residues. As DNA, the CDR3 is TGTGCCAGCAGCGTAGCAGGGGTTTATTCACCCCTCCACTTT. Its protein is CASSVAGVYSPLHF.

For the CDR3, the DNA is TGTGCCACCAGTGATTTGGCCTACGGGACAGGGAGGGAGACCCAGTACTTC. As protein: CATSDLAYGTGRETQYF. The V gene is TRBV24-1, the J gene TRBJ2-5, with 9 bases fitting TRBD1. The germline V gene encodes CDR1 KGHDR and CDR2 SFDVKD. The CDR3 is 17 amino acids. V lost 0 bases and J lost 5; bases outside the gene matches: 9.

As DNA, the CDR3 is TGCGCCAGCAGCCCGCAGGGGACTGAAGCTTTCTTT. Translation gives CASSPQGTEAFF. The genes are TRBV4-1 and TRBJ1-1; D might be TRBD1 (6 bases). The germline CDR1 and CDR2 sequences are MGHRA and YSYEKL. V lost 4 bases and J 5 bases, leaving 8 bases between the germline ends. The CDR3 consists of 12 residues.

The V and J genes are TRBV18 and TRBJ1-1; tentatively, D is TRBD1 (6 bases). V was pared by 5 bases and J by 0 bases, with 16 bases between. The CDR3 sequence is 16 residues long. Germline values: CDR1 KGHSH, CDR2 LQKENI. This chain's CDR3 is CASSWGGAKLNTEAFF. The CDR3 nucleotides are TGTGCCAGCTCATGGGGGGGCGCGAAGTTGAACACTGAAGCTTTCTTT.

The rearrangement uses TRBV28 and TRBJ1-5; TRBD1 matches at 8 bases. After removal of 5 bases from V and 1 base from J, the junction contained 7 bases not matched to a gene. CDR1 is MDHEN, CDR2 SYDVKM, per germline. This CDR3 has 16 amino acids. CDR3: CASSPPDRVSNQPQHF. As DNA, the CDR3 is TGTGCCAGCAGTCCACCGGACAGGGTCAGCAATCAGCCCCAGCATTTT.

The chain links TRBV7-9 to TRBJ1-1; 10 bases fit TRBD1. The junction had 4 bases not matched to a gene; V was cut back by 5 bases and J by 4 bases. The length of the CDR3 is 14 residues. The germline V gene encodes CDR1 SEHNR and CDR2 FQNEAQ (reference sequence). The DNA for the CDR3 is TGTGCCAGCAGCGACGGACAGGGGGGCACTGAAGCTTTCTTT. Protein: CASSDGQGGTEAFF.

V usage is TRBV5-4 and J usage is TRBJ1-1, with D perhaps matching TRBD1 (5 bases). This CDR3 region has 14 residues. Germline CDR1 is SGHNT and CDR2 is YYREEE (reference sequence). The V end lost 5 bases, the J end lost 4 bases, and 15 bases lay between the germline ends. The CDR3, as DNA: TGTGCCAGCAGTGTAAGGGGCGGGGGCACTGAAGCTTTCTTT. It encodes CASSVRGGGTEAFF.

The V gene is TRBV11-2, the J gene TRBJ2-1, with 7 bases fitting TRBD1. Germline CDR1 is SGHAT and CDR2 is FQNNGV. V lost 4 bases to trimming and J lost 4 bases; unmatched junction nucleotides: 13. There are 17 residues in the CDR3. In DNA, the CDR3 is TGTGCCAGCAGCTCATCCGAAGGGGGCTTGGGTTACAATGAGCAGTTCTTC. Amino acid sequence: CASSSSEGGLGYNEQFF.

J is TRBJ2-2 and V is TRBV25-1, with 9 bases fitting TRBD1. The V gene's germline CDR1 is MGHDK and CDR2 SYGVNS. The length of the CDR3 is 16 residues. The V gene end was trimmed by 4 bases and the J gene end by 2 bases; junction bases not matched to a gene: 5. CDR3 protein: CASSAVGQGNTGELFF. CDR3 nucleotides: TGTGCCAGCAGTGCGGTGGGACAGGGTAACACCGGGGAGCTGTTTTTT.

The genes are TRBV7-2 and TRBJ1-2; D perhaps matches TRBD1 (6 bases). The germline V gene encodes CDR1 SGHTA and CDR2 FQGNSA. The CDR3 consists of 12 residues. Trimming shortened V by 7 bases and J by 4 bases, and 10 bases separated the two germline ends. The CDR3: CASMGAGYGYTF. The CDR3 nucleotides read TGTGCCAGCATGGGGGCGGGCTATGGCTACACCTTC.